This TCR beta chain was identified during a study of immune evolution from preneoplasia to lung adenocarcinoma. Data came from immunoSEQ multiplex PCR; TCRdb stores just in-frame clones and leaves some out. The sample has 1,500 to 2,500 clones, 70% to 90% seen once. Whole-study findings and limits: Clonality was highest in normal lung, lower in later-stage lesions apparently. Top clone frequencies peaked in normal lung, apparently declining through invasive adenocarcinoma.

As concerns this clone: No antigen is known for it.

The CDR3 sequence is 15 residues long. J gave up 8 bases and V 5 bases, and 11 bases lay outside the gene matches. Germline values: CDR1 LNHDA, CDR2 SQIVND (reference sequence). Patient tissue came from resections in Japan or China, 2014–2017. Each case's diagnosis was confirmed by two pathologists on H&E. This chain joins TRBV19 and TRBJ1-2; 10 nucleotides line up with TRBD1. This clonotype was sampled from a person aged 70 to 85 with lung adenocarcinoma. The source material was FFPE adjacent normal lung tissue. CDR3 amino acids: CASSALTGGASGYTF. As DNA, the CDR3 is TGTGCCAGTAGTGCGCTGACAGGGGGCGCGTCCGGCTACACCTTC. Combining the CDR3 with reference TRBV19 and TRBJ1-2 gives the whole variable domain DGGITQSPKYLFRKEGQNVTLSCEQNLNHDAMYWYRQDPGQGLRLIYYSQIVNDFQKGDIAEGYSVSREKKESFPLTVTSAQKNPTAFYLCASSALTGGASGYTFGSGTRLTVV.